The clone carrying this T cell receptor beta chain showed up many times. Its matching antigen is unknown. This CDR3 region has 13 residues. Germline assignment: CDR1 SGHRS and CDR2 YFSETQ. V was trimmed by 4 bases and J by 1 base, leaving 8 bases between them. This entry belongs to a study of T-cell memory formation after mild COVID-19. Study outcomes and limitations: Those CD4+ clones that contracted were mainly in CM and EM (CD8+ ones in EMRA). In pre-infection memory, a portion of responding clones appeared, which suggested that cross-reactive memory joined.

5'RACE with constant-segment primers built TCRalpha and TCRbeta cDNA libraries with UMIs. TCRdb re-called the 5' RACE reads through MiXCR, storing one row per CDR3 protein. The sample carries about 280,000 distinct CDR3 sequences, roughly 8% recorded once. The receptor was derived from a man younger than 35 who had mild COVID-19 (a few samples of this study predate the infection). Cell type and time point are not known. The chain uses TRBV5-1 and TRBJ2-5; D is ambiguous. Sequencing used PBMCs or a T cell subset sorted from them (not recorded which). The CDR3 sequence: CASSPHLQETQYF. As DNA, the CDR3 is TGCGCCAGCAGCCCCCACCTCCAAGAGACCCAGTACTTC.